The clone carrying this T cell receptor beta chain was counted at least ten times. From RNA transcripts, TCR beta CDR3 regions were amplified. An initial round of RT-PCR targeting the TCR CDR3 relied on the HTBI primer set. TCRdb itself ran the multiplex PCR reads through MiXCR, one entry per CDR3 protein. The sample holds about 260,000 distinct CDR3 sequences; around 15% are singletons and the top ten take approximately 30%. The data originate from a study of T cells in Graves' hyperthyroidism and ophthalmopathy. Trimming stripped 1 base from V and 1 base from J, with 17 bases between. CDR3 size: 17 residues. In germline, CDR1 is LGHNA, CDR2 YNFKEQ.

The TCR sequence derives from a woman aged 18 to 35 with Graves' ophthalmopathy. The V and J genes are TRBV4-2 and TRBJ2-7; TRBD1 or TRBD2 may be the D gene (7 bases each). Specimen: blood. CDR3 protein: CASSQVRARGGSYEQYF. For the CDR3, the DNA is TGTGCCAGCAGCCAAGTGCGTGCCAGGGGGGGGTCCTACGAGCAGTACTTC.